This T cell receptor (beta chain) was documented in a study of vaccination and CD4 T cells after COVID-19. Treatment denoted: roughly 10-day PBMC culture with coronavirus spike peptide pools or control peptides (ViraFEST assay). Only a few counts were recorded for this clonotype. Its antigen is as yet unknown. Cultured CD4+ T-cell DNA underwent Oncomine TCR Beta short-read sequencing. TCRdb re-called the PCR reads through MiXCR, storing one row per CDR3 protein. The sample lists 13,000 or so distinct CDR3 sequences, 25% to 30% seen once, with 6.5% to 8.5% in the top ten. CDR1 SGHNT and CDR2 YENEEA come from the germline V gene. The CDR3 runs to 17 residues. V dropped 1 base and J dropped 2; count of bases not matched to a gene: 7.

The source is a human donor who had recovered from COVID-19. V gene TRBV11-3 combines with J gene TRBJ2-1; 8 bases match TRBD2. The material sequenced was CD4+ T cells from blood, cultured in vitro. CDR3 bases: TGTGCCAGCAGCTTAGGGGTAGCGGGGACCCCCTACAATGAGCAGTTCTTC. It codes for CASSLGVAGTPYNEQFF. Complete variable domain (other parts from reference TRBV11-3 and TRBJ2-1): EAGVVQSPRYKIIEKKQPVAFWCNPISGHNTLYWYLQNLGQGPELLIRYENEEAVDDSQLPKDRFSAERLKGVDSTLKIQPAELGDSAVYLCASSLGVAGTPYNEQFFGPGTRLTVL.